Listed here are 26 T cell receptor beta chains from one sample, sequenced in a study of regulatory T cells in long-lasting Graves disease. This sample's time point: newly diagnosed GD, antithyroid drugs for less than 3 months. Researchers made the TCR library from RNA that was extracted from PBMCs. Construction of TCR beta libraries relied on iRepertoire HTBI primers and on Arm-PCR targeting CDR3 regions. TCRdb fed the multiplex PCR reads into MiXCR, producing one record per CDR3 protein. Counted here are 510,000 or so distinct CDR3 sequences, around 12% occurring once; the ten biggest clones make up 8% to 10%. A further study also used this sample, focusing on T cells in Graves' hyperthyroidism and ophthalmopathy.

Sequenced here: peripheral blood mononuclear cells (PBMCs), sampled at new diagnosis, from a patient treated with antithyroid drugs. The receptors shown here come from a woman in her 30s with Graves disease.

The chain joins TRBV6-2 or TRBV6-3 to TRBJ2-1, with 8 nucleotides matching TRBD1. Germline V CDR1 and CDR2: MNHEY, SVGEGT. V shed 4 bases and J 6 bases; nucleotides not matched to a gene: 5. This CDR3 comprises 14 residues. Here the CDR3 DNA reads TGTGCCAGCAGTTCAATCGGGACAGGCAATGAGCAGTTCTTC. This gives the protein CASSSIGTGNEQFF.

This clonotype was detected ten times or more. DNA for the CDR3: TGTGCCAGCATGCGGACAGTAGCTAACTATGGCTACACCTTC. Encoded protein: CASMRTVANYGYTF. The gene calls are TRBV6-1 and TRBJ1-2; perhaps TRBD1 as D (6 bases). V lost 7 bases, J lost 0 bases, and 12 bases lay in between. The germline V gene encodes CDR1 MNHNS and CDR2 SASEGT. This CDR3 is built from 14 residues.

The chain employs TRBV30 and TRBJ2-6; D remains ambiguous. The CDR3 has 16 amino acids. From germline, CDR1 is GTSNPN and CDR2 SVGIG (reference sequence). Deletions cut 3 bases from V and 0 bases from J, with 12 bases between. CDR3 region: CAWRAWAFSGANVLTF. The CDR3 region has the DNA TGTGCCTGGAGGGCCTGGGCCTTCTCTGGGGCCAACGTCCTGACTTTC.

This clonotype has a handful of counts. An end of the junction differs from the germline gene, which may be a read error. The V call is TRBV5-6, the J call TRBJ2-1, with D possibly being TRBD2 (5 bases). CDR3 length: 15 residues. Germline V lookup: CDR1 SGHDT, CDR2 YYEEEE. CDR3 DNA: TGCGCCAGCAGCTTTTTGACCGGAGGATACAATGAGCAGTTCTTC. Amino acids: CASSFLTGGYNEQFF.

In its sample, this clonotype was seen a few times. The J gene is TRBJ1-5, the V gene TRBV2; 7 bases are shared with TRBD1. The CDR3 runs to 12 residues. Germline V lookup: CDR1 SNHLY, CDR2 FYNNEI. Trimming removed 8 bases from V and 4 bases from J; junction bases left unmatched: 2. This CDR3 is CASAGGNQPQHF. In DNA form, the CDR3 reads TGTGCCAGCGCAGGGGGTAATCAGCCCCAGCATTTT. Looking up the rest from reference TRBV2 and TRBJ1-5 gives the full variable domain: EPEVTQTPSHQVTQMGQEVILRCVPISNHLYFYWYRQILGQKVEFLVSFYNNEISEKSEIFDDQFSVERPDGSNFTLKIRSTKLEDSAMYFCASAGGNQPQHFGDGTRLSIL.

This clonotype came up many times. The chain couples TRBV2 to TRBJ2-1, with 15 bases matching TRBD2. V dropped 6 bases and J dropped 7; count of bases not matched to a gene: 7. CDR3 length: 16 amino acids. CDR1 SNHLY and CDR2 FYNNEI come from the germline V gene. The chain's CDR3 is CASSEGLAGGWNEQFF. The CDR3 DNA reads TGTGCCAGCAGCGAGGGACTAGCGGGAGGTTGGAATGAGCAGTTCTTC.

This clonotype has at least ten counts. The chain recombines TRBV2 with TRBJ1-6, with D uncertain. The CDR3 is made up of 14 amino acids. Germline lookup yields CDR1 SNHLY and CDR2 FYNNEI. V was clipped by 6 bases and J by 7 bases, with 13 bases between them. The CDR3: CASRVWAANSPLHF. The CDR3 nucleotides read TGTGCCAGCAGGGTCTGGGCCGCCAATTCACCCCTCCACTTT.

This clonotype appeared many times. CDR3 coding DNA: TGTGCCAGCAGCTTAGCAGTCCGGACTCAAAAGACCCAGTACTTC. Translated: CASSLAVRTQKTQYF. The J gene is TRBJ2-5, the V gene TRBV7-9; tentative D call: TRBD2 (5 bases). Between the trimmed V and J ends, which lost 0 bases and 6 bases, there was a span of 14 bases. Germline CDR1 is SEHNR and CDR2 is FQNEAQ (reference sequence). The CDR3 sequence is 15 residues long.

This clonotype was counted ten times or more. The chain has TRBV2 and TRBJ1-1; possibly TRBD1 for D (6 bases). This CDR3 has 14 amino acids. Looked up from germline, CDR1 is SNHLY and CDR2 is FYNNEI. V gave up 11 bases and J gave up 1 base, with 17 bases separating them. The CDR3 region has the DNA TGTGCCGGAACCGCCAGGACAGCGAACACTGAAGCTTTCTTT. The encoded protein is CAGTARTANTEAFF.

The chain couples TRBV3-1 to TRBJ1-6; 9 nucleotides agree with TRBD1. The germline CDR1 and CDR2 sequences are LGHDT and YNNKEL (reference sequence). V was clipped by 5 bases and J by 4 bases; unmatched bases: 15. The CDR3 is made up of 19 amino acids. CDR3 residues: CASSSDRGYTRLYNSPLHF. In DNA form, the CDR3 reads TGTGCCAGCAGCTCGGACAGGGGATATACCCGCCTATATAATTCACCCCTCCACTTT.

This clonotype was observed a handful of times. The V gene is TRBV9, the J gene TRBJ2-1; TRBD2 matches at 7 bases. The V and J ends lost 1 base and 12 bases, in that order; junction bases with no gene match: 4. The CDR3 is made up of 12 amino acids. Germline loops: CDR1 SGDLS, CDR2 YYNGEE. The CDR3 protein is CASSVSSGAQFF. Here the CDR3 DNA reads TGTGCCAGCAGCGTATCTAGCGGAGCGCAGTTCTTC.

There are many counts of this clonotype. V is TRBV5-5 and J is TRBJ1-5; no firm D call. The germline V and J ends were trimmed by 0 bases and 4 bases, with 8 bases remaining between them. Germline V lookup: CDR1 SGHKS, CDR2 YYEKEE (reference sequence). CDR3 length: 14 residues. The DNA of the CDR3 is TGTGCCAGCAGCTTGGTCCCAGGAAATCAGCCCCAGCATTTT. It is translated as CASSLVPGNQPQHF. The full variable domain, completed using reference TRBV5-5 and TRBJ1-5, is DAGVTQSPTHLIKTRGQQVTLRCSPISGHKSVSWYQQVLGQGPQFIFQYYEKEERGRGNFPDRFSARQFPNYSSELNVNALLLGDSALYLCASSLVPGNQPQHFGDGTRLSIL.

This clonotype showed up many times. The CDR3, as DNA: TGTGCCAGCAGTTTATGGGCGGGGGAGGACACTGAAGCTTTCTTT. This gives the protein CASSLWAGEDTEAFF. This sequence joins TRBV28 and TRBJ1-1; D possibly corresponds to TRBD1 (5 bases). Trimming left V 0 bases short and J 3 bases short, with 11 bases between. The germline V gene has CDR1 MDHEN and CDR2 SYDVKM. CDR3 size: 15 residues.

This clonotype was observed at least ten times. V and J are TRBV24-1 and TRBJ2-3; D not resolved. Trimming removed 4 bases at V and 6 bases at J, with 16 bases between. The CDR3 is made up of 15 amino acids. Looked up from germline, CDR1 is KGHDR and CDR2 is SFDVKD. The CDR3 region has the DNA TGTGCCACCAGTGACTACTGGGTCGATCAGGATACGCAGTATTTT. Protein: CATSDYWVDQDTQYF.

The chain combines TRBV27 with TRBJ1-1, with a weak D call TRBD1 (5 bases). CDR1 and CDR2 (germline): MNHEY, SMNVEV (reference sequence). The CDR3 runs 15 residues. Trimming took off 4 bases at V and 6 bases at J, with 18 bases between the two ends. CDR3 region: CASSCDTGSASEAFF. Here the CDR3 DNA reads TGTGCCAGCAGTTGCGACACAGGTTCTGCCTCTGAAGCTTTCTTT.

This clonotype was found a few times. V gene TRBV20-1 combines with J gene TRBJ2-5, with D perhaps TRBD1 or TRBD2 (6 bases each). V dropped 7 bases and J dropped 5 bases, with 11 bases sitting between them. The length of the CDR3 is 11 residues. Germline-derived CDR1 and CDR2 are DFQATT and SNEGSKA (reference sequence). CDR3 sequence: CSVIGGETQYF. The CDR3 nucleotides are TGCAGTGTAATAGGGGGGGAGACCCAGTACTTC.

This clonotype was detected ten times or more. V is TRBV7-2 and J is TRBJ2-7; TRBD1 matches 8 bases. The CDR3 length is 16 residues. V lost 5 bases and J lost 5; bases outside the gene matches: 14. Looked up from germline, CDR1 is SGHTA and CDR2 is FQGNSA. CDR3 sequence: CASSARQGPVGHEQYF. The CDR3, as DNA: TGTGCCAGCAGCGCTCGACAGGGGCCCGTGGGCCACGAGCAGTACTTC.

The chain links TRBV9 to TRBJ1-6; D is possibly TRBD1 (5 bases). V lost 2 bases to trimming and J lost 10 bases, with 19 bases between them. There are 16 residues in the CDR3. Germline V gene sequence: CDR1 SGDLS, CDR2 YYNGEE. CDR3 in DNA: TGTGCCAGCAGCGTGCAGGGCCATCCGGGGTGCTCACCCCTCCACTTT. This sequence encodes CASSVQGHPGCSPLHF.

This clonotype was observed at least ten times. This chain connects TRBV28 to TRBJ2-3; possible D gene TRBD1, 5 bases. This CDR3 is 16 amino acids long. Trimming took off 3 bases at V and 0 bases at J, with 13 bases between the two ends. Germline V gene data show CDR1 as MDHEN and CDR2 as SYDVKM. This CDR3 reads CASSLQGKSSTDTQYF. DNA for the CDR3: TGTGCCAGCAGTTTGCAGGGAAAGTCTAGCACAGATACGCAGTATTTT. Full variable domain (rest looked up from reference TRBV28 and TRBJ2-3): DVKVTQSSRYLVKRTGEKVFLECVQDMDHENMFWYRQDPGLGLRLIYFSYDVKMKEKGDIPEGYSVSREKKERFSLILESASTNQTSMYLCASSLQGKSSTDTQYFGPGTRLTVL.

This clonotype has ten or more counts. The gene calls are TRBV10-3 and TRBJ1-2; D gene ambiguous. This CDR3 spans 12 amino acids. CDR1 is ENHRY and CDR2 is SYGVKD in the germline V gene. V was trimmed by 3 bases and J by 2 bases, leaving 4 bases between them. The CDR3 reads CAISDRNYGYTF. The CDR3 DNA reads as TGTGCCATCAGTGACAGAAACTATGGCTACACCTTC.

Comments on this clonotype: At one boundary the junction diverges from the germline segment, which might be a read error. The chain uses TRBV6-1 and TRBJ2-2; 7 bases agree with TRBD1. In germline, CDR1 is MNHNS, CDR2 SASEGT. The CDR3 covers 14 residues. The CDR3 nucleotides read TGTGCCAGCAGAACAGGGGTTCGGGCCGGGGAGCCGTTTTTT. Translation gives CASRTGVRAGEPFF.

This clonotype was counted between two and nine times. This chain joins TRBV6-2 or TRBV6-3 and TRBJ2-7; D is uncertain. Germline CDR1 MNHEY, CDR2 SVGEGT. This CDR3 has 12 amino acids. Trimming cost V 4 bases and J 4 bases, with 8 bases left between them. CDR3 in DNA: TGTGCCAGCAGTTTGAACCCTTACGAGCAGTACTTC. This translates into CASSLNPYEQYF.

This clonotype was found many times. The chain is built from TRBV2 and TRBJ2-2, with D tentatively TRBD1 or TRBD2 (6 bases each). This CDR3 is 15 amino acids long. CDR1 is SNHLY and CDR2 is FYNNEI in the germline V gene. The V and J ends lost 7 bases and 3 bases respectively, with 15 bases between them. The CDR3 coding sequence is TGTGCCAGCACTATTCGGGGGCTCGACACCGGGGAGCTGTTTTTT. This sequence encodes CASTIRGLDTGELFF.

This clonotype was recorded at least ten times. This chain uses TRBV2 with TRBJ1-1; a possible D gene is TRBD1 (5 bases). The length of the CDR3 is 14 residues. The germline gives CDR1 SNHLY, CDR2 FYNNEI. Trimming left V 2 bases short and J 0 bases short, with 7 bases between. The CDR3 loop reads CASSENRLNTEAFF. DNA of the CDR3: TGTGCCAGCAGTGAAAACAGGTTGAACACTGAAGCTTTCTTT.

The table lists this clonotype with many counts. The chain carries TRBV7-2 and TRBJ1-1, with a possible D match to TRBD1 (6 bases). The CDR3 extends over 15 amino acids. CDR1 and CDR2 (germline): SGHTA, FQGNSA. V was shortened by 5 bases and J by 1 base, with 14 bases between the two germline ends. The CDR3 loop reads CASSMGTFRNTEAFF. The CDR3 coding sequence is TGTGCCAGCAGCATGGGGACATTTAGGAACACTGAAGCTTTCTTT. Looking up the rest from reference TRBV7-2 and TRBJ1-1 gives the full variable domain: GAGVSQSPSNKVTEKGKDVELRCDPISGHTALYWYRQSLGQGLEFLIYFQGNSAPDKSGLPSDRFSAERTGGSVSTLTIQRTQQEDSAVYLCASSMGTFRNTEAFFGQGTRLTVV.

The chain has TRBV6-5 and TRBJ2-7; the D gene is possibly TRBD2 (6 bases). Trimming took 0 bases from V and 7 from J, leaving 13 bases between them. The CDR3 covers 14 residues. CDR1 MNHEY and CDR2 SVGAGI come from the germline V gene. This CDR3 is CASSYSAGTVEQYF. In DNA, the CDR3 is TGTGCCAGCAGTTACTCTGCGGGGACTGTGGAGCAGTACTTC.